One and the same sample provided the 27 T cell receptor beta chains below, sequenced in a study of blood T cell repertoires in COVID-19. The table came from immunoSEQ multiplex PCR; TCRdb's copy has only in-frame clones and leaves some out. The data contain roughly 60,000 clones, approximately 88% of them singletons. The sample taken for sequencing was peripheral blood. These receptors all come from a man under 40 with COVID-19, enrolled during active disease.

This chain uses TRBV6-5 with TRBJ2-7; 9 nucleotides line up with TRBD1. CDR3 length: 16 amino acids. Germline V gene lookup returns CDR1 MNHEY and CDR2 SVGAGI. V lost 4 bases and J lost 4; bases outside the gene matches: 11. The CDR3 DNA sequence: TGTGCCAGCAGTTTCCGGACAGGGGCCTACCCATACGAGCAGTACTTC. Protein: CASSFRTGAYPYEQYF.

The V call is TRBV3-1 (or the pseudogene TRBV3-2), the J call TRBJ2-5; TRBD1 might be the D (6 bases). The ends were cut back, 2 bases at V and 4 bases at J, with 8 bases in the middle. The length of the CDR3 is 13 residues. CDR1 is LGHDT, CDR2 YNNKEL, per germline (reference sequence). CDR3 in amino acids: CASSQQGSETQYF. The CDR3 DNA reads TGTGCCAGCAGCCAACAGGGGTCAGAGACCCAGTACTTC.

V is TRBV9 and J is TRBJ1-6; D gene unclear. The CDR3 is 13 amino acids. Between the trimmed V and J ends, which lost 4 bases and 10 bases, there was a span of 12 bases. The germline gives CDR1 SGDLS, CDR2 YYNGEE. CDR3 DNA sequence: TGTGCCAGCAGCCCTACTTATCCGTCACCCCTCCACTTT. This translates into CASSPTYPSPLHF.

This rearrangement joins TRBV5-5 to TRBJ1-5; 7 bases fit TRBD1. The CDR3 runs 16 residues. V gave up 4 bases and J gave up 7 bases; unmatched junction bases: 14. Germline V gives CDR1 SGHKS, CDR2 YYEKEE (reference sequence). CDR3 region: CASSPRGEFPGQPQHF. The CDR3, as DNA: TGTGCCAGCAGCCCCAGGGGGGAATTTCCTGGGCAGCCCCAGCATTTT.

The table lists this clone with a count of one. The CDR3 here is CASSGQRNQPQHF. For the CDR3, the DNA is TGTGCCAGCAGCGGACAGCGAAATCAGCCCCAGCATTTT. The chain recombines TRBV7-2 with TRBJ1-5; perhaps TRBD1 as D (6 bases). Germline CDR1 is SGHTA and CDR2 is FQGNSA. V was shortened by 5 bases and J by 4 bases, with 9 bases between the two germline ends. CDR3 length equals 13 residues.

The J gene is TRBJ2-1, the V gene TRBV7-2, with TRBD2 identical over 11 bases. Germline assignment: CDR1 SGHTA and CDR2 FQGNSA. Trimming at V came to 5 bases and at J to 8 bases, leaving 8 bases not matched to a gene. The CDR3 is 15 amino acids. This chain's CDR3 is CASSALAGVRHEQFF. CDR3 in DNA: TGTGCCAGCAGCGCACTAGCGGGAGTAAGGCATGAGCAGTTCTTC.

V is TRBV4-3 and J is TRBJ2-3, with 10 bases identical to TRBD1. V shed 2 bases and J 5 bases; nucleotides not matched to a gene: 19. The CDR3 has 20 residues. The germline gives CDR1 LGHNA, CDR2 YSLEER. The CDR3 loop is CASSQRLLSGGTGVRDTQYF. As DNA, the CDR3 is TGCGCCAGCAGCCAACGCCTTCTGTCTGGCGGGACAGGGGTTCGAGATACGCAGTATTTT.

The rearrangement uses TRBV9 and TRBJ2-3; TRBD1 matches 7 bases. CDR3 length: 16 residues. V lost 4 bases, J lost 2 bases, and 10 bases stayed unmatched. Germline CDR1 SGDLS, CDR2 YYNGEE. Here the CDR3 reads CASSRGGGTITDTQYF. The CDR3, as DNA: TGTGCCAGCAGCAGAGGGGGCGGCACCATCACAGATACGCAGTATTTT. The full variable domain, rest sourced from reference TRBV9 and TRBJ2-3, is DSGVTQTPKHLITATGQRVTLRCSPRSGDLSVYWYQQSLDQGLQFLIQYYNGEERAKGNILERFSAQQFPDLHSELNLSSLELGDSALYFCASSRGGGTITDTQYFGPGTRLTVL.

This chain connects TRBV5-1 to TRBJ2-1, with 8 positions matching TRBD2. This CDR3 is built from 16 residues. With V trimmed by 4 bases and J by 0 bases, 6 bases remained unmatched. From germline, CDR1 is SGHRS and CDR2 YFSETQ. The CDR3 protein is CASSTLAESSYNEQFF. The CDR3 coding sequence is TGCGCCAGCAGCACACTAGCGGAAAGCTCCTACAATGAGCAGTTCTTC.

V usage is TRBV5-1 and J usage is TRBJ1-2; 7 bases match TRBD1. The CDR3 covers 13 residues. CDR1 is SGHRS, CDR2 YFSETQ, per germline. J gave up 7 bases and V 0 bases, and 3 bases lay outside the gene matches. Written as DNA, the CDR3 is TGCGCCAGCAGCTTGGACAGGGGAGGTGGCTACACCTTC. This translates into CASSLDRGGGYTF.

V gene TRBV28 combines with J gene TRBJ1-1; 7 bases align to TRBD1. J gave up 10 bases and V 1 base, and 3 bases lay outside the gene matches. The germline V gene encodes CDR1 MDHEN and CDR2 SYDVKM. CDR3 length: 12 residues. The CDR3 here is CASSLSPGGAFF. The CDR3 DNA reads TGTGCCAGCAGTTTATCCCCAGGGGGAGCTTTCTTT.

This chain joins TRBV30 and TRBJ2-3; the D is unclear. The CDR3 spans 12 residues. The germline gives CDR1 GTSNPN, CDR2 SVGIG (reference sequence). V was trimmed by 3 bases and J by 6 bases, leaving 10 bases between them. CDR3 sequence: CAWRAQKDTQYF. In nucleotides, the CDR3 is TGTGCCTGGAGGGCCCAAAAGGATACGCAGTATTTT.

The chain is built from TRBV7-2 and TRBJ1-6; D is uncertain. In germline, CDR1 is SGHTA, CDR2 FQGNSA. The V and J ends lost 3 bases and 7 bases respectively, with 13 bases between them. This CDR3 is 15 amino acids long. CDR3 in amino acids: CASSLEGRGNSPLHF. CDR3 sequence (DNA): TGTGCCAGCAGCTTGGAAGGACGGGGAAATTCACCCCTCCACTTT.

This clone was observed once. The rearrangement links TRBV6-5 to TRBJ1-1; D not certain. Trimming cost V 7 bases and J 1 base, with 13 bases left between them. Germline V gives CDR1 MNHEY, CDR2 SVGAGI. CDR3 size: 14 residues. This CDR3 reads CASTPRVPNTEAFF. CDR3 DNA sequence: TGTGCCAGCACTCCCCGGGTCCCGAACACTGAAGCTTTCTTT.

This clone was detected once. The CDR3 reads CASSLSLNEQFF. For the CDR3, the DNA is TGTGCCAGCAGTTTAAGCTTAAATGAGCAGTTCTTC. The J gene is TRBJ2-1, the V gene TRBV12-3 or TRBV12-4; D is ambiguous. The V gene lost 2 bases and the J gene lost 7 bases, with 6 bases spanning the gap. This CDR3 is built from 12 residues.

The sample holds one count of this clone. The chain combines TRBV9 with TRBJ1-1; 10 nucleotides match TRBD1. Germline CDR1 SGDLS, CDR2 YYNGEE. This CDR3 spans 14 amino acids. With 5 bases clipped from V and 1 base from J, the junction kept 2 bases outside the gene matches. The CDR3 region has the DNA TGTGCCAGCAGTGGACAGGGGGGGAACACTGAAGCTTTCTTT. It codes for CASSGQGGNTEAFF.

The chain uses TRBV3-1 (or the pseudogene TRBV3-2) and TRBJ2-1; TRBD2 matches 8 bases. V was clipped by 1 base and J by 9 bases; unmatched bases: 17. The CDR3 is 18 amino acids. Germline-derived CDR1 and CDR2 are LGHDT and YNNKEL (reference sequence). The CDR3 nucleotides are TGTGCCAGCAGCCAAGTGAGGTTAGCGGGAACTACCCCAGTTGAGCAGTTCTTC. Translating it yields CASSQVRLAGTTPVEQFF.

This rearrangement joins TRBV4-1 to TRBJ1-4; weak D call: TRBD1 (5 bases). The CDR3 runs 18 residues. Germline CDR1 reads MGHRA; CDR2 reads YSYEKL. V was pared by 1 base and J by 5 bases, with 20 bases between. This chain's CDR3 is CASSQVTLPGGGNEKLFF. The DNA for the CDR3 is TGCGCCAGCAGCCAAGTCACCCTCCCGGGGGGAGGGAATGAAAAACTGTTTTTT.

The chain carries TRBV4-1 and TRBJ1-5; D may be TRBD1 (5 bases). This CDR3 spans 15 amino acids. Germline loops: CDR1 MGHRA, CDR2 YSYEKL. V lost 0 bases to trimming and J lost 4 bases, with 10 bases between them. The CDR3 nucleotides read TGCGCCAGCAGCCAAGATCCAGGGATTAATCAGCCCCAGCATTTT. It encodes CASSQDPGINQPQHF.

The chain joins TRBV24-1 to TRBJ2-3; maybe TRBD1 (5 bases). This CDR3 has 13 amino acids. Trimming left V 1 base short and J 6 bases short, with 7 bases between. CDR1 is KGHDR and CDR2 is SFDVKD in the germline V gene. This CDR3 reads CATSDFGADTQYF. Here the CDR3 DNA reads TGTGCCACCAGTGATTTTGGGGCGGATACGCAGTATTTT.

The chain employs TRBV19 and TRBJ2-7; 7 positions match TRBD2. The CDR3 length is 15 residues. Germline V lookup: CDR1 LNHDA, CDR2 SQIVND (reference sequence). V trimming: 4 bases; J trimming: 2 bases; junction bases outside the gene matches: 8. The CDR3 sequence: CASSTSSGQAYEQYF. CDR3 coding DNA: TGTGCCAGTAGTACCTCTAGCGGACAAGCCTACGAGCAGTACTTC.

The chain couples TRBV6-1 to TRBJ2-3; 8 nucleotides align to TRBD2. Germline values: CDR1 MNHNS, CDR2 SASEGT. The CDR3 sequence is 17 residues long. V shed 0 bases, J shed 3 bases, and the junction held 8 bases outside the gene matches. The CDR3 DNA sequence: TGTGCCAGCAGTGAAGCGATCGGGAGACTAGCGACAGATACGCAGTATTTT. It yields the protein CASSEAIGRLATDTQYF.

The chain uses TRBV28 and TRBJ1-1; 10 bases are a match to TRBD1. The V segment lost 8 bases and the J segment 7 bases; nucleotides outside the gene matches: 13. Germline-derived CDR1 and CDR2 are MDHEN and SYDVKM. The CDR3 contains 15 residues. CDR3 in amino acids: CASVPGTGAGGEAFF. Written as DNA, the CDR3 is TGTGCCAGCGTCCCTGGGACAGGGGCTGGCGGTGAAGCTTTCTTT.

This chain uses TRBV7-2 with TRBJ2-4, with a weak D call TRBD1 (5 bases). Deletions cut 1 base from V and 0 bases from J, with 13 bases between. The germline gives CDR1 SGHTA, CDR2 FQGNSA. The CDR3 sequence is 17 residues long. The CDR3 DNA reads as TGTGCCAGCAGCTTAGAGGGAACGACAGTAGCCAAAAACATTCAGTACTTC. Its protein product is CASSLEGTTVAKNIQYF.

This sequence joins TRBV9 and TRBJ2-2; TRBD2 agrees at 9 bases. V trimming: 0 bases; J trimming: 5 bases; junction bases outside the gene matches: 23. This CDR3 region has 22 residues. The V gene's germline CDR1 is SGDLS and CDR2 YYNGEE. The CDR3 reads CASSVEYGASGVSSGRTGELFF. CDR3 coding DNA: TGTGCCAGCAGCGTAGAATATGGCGCTAGCGGGGTTTCCTCCGGTCGAACCGGGGAGCTGTTTTTT.

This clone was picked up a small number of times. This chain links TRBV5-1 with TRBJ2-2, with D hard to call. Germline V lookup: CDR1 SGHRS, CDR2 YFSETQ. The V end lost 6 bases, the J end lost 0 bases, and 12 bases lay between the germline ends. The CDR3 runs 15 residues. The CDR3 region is CASKGGFANTGELFF. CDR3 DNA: TGCGCCAGCAAAGGCGGATTCGCGAACACCGGGGAGCTGTTTTTT. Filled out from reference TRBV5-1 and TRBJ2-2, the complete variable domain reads KAGVTQTPRYLIKTRGQQVTLSCSPISGHRSVSWYQQTPGQGLQFLFEYFSETQRNKGNFPGRFSGRQFSNSRSEMNVSTLELGDSALYLCASKGGFANTGELFFGEGSRLTVL.

The CDR3 bases are TGTGCCAGCAGCTTAGGCGGGGGGGGCTCCCAAGAGACCCAGTACTTC. Residues: CASSLGGGGSQETQYF. This rearrangement joins TRBV7-9 to TRBJ2-5; 9 bases agree with TRBD2. The junction had 4 bases not matched to a gene; V was cut back by 1 base and J by 1 base. CDR1 is SEHNR, CDR2 FQNEAQ, per germline (reference sequence). This CDR3 contains 16 residues.